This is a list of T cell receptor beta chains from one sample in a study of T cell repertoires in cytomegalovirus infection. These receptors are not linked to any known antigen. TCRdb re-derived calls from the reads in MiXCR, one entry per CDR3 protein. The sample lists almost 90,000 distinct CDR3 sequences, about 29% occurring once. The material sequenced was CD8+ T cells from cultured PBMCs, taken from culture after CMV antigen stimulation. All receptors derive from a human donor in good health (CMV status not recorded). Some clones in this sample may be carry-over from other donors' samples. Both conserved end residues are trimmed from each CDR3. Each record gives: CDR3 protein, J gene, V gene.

cdr3_aa: AISEDLTGVYGYT
j_call: TRBJ1-2
v_call: TRBV10-3

cdr3_aa: ASSPWTSAGTGELF
j_call: TRBJ2-2
v_call: TRBV7-6

cdr3_aa: ASSADRGPSQPQH
j_call: TRBJ1-5
v_call: TRBV7-8

cdr3_aa: ASSQVGLAGLDTQY
j_call: TRBJ2-3
v_call: TRBV14

cdr3_aa: ASSLWVSGANVLT
j_call: TRBJ2-6
v_call: TRBV12-3/TRBV12-4

cdr3_aa: ASGYRGASYNEQF
j_call: TRBJ2-1
v_call: TRBV2

cdr3_aa: ASSLALHEAF
j_call: TRBJ1-1
v_call: TRBV7-2

cdr3_aa: ASSLEFEQF
j_call: TRBJ2-1
v_call: TRBV7-2

cdr3_aa: ASRQGRVGTEAF
j_call: TRBJ1-1
v_call: TRBV19

cdr3_aa: ASSFEGTEAF
j_call: TRBJ1-1
v_call: TRBV11-2

cdr3_aa: ASSTGFMNTEAF
j_call: TRBJ1-1
v_call: TRBV19

cdr3_aa: ASSLVPTEAF
j_call: TRBJ1-1
v_call: TRBV7-9

cdr3_aa: ASRRTGGNTGELF
j_call: TRBJ2-2
v_call: TRBV19

cdr3_aa: ASTLQGWTEAF
j_call: TRBJ1-1
v_call: TRBV11-2

cdr3_aa: ASSLTFMGYGYT
j_call: TRBJ1-2
v_call: TRBV12-3/TRBV12-4

cdr3_aa: ASSRTGALRNSPLH
j_call: TRBJ1-6
v_call: TRBV7-2